These 24 T cell receptor beta chains were all obtained from the same sample, sequenced in a study of blood T cells in healthy people across ages. A second PCR, run for roughly 7 to 12 cycles, used a sample-barcoded 5' primer plus a J-beta primer mix. TCRdb called the 5' RACE reads again in MiXCR, with one record for every CDR3 protein. The sample holds 600,000 to 800,000 distinct CDR3 sequences; around 20% are singletons and the top ten take around 3.4%. The sequenced sample was blood. These receptors were obtained from a man in his 70s in good health.

This clonotype was observed a few times. This chain uses TRBV6-6 with TRBJ2-3, with D perhaps TRBD2 (6 bases). Germline lookup yields CDR1 MNHNY and CDR2 SVGAGI (reference sequence). This CDR3 region has 15 residues. Deletions cut 6 bases from V and 0 bases from J, with 13 bases between. The CDR3: CASSPRERSTDTQYF. CDR3 DNA: TGTGCCAGCAGCCCGCGGGAAAGGAGCACAGATACGCAGTATTTT.

The chain links TRBV29-1 to TRBJ2-7, with D perhaps TRBD2 (6 bases). CDR3 size: 17 residues. Germline V gene lookup returns CDR1 SQVTM and CDR2 ANQGSEA. The V end lost 1 base, the J end lost 2 bases, and 21 bases lay between the germline ends. The CDR3 loop is CSVEGRGAAGSTYEQYF. CDR3 in DNA: TGCAGCGTTGAAGGTCGGGGAGCGGCGGGGAGCACCTACGAGCAGTACTTC.

This chain links TRBV2 with TRBJ1-2; D gene uncertain. From germline, CDR1 is SNHLY and CDR2 FYNNEI. With 4 bases removed from V and 8 bases from J, the gap between germline ends came to 17 bases. The CDR3 totals 14 residues. CDR3 in DNA: TGTGCCAGCAGTGTTAAGAAGGATCGGGGAGGCTACACCTTC. Protein: CASSVKKDRGGYTF.

CDR3 bases: TGTGCCAGCACTTACGGGACAGGGGCTGGGGCCAACGTCCTGACTTTC. Its protein product is CASTYGTGAGANVLTF. The gene calls are TRBV2 and TRBJ2-6, with 10 nucleotides matching TRBD1. The CDR3 totals 16 residues. From germline, CDR1 is SNHLY and CDR2 FYNNEI. The junction had 5 bases not matched to a gene; V was cut back by 7 bases and J by 2 bases.

This clonotype was counted a few times. This chain links TRBV4-1 with TRBJ2-3; D gene uncertain. Germline-derived CDR1 and CDR2 are MGHRA and YSYEKL. Trimming took 4 bases from V and 6 from J, leaving 11 bases between them. This CDR3 spans 13 amino acids. Here the CDR3 reads CASSPAPDDTQYF. The CDR3 region has the DNA TGCGCCAGCAGCCCGGCTCCTGATGATACGCAGTATTTT.

This clonotype was seen a handful of times. The V gene is TRBV12-3 or TRBV12-4, the J gene TRBJ2-4; TRBD1 matches 8 bases. The CDR3 has 13 amino acids. V shed 6 bases, J shed 7 bases, and the junction held 5 bases outside the gene matches. This chain's CDR3 is CASRDRAQNIQYF. The CDR3 DNA is TGTGCCAGCAGGGACAGGGCTCAGAACATTCAGTACTTC.

CDR3 sequence: CASSFGGNGREDFYEQYF. As DNA, the CDR3 is TGCGCCAGCAGCTTCGGGGGAAACGGGAGAGAGGATTTCTACGAGCAGTACTTC. V is TRBV5-1 and J is TRBJ2-7; D is perhaps TRBD2 (6 bases). The germline CDR1 and CDR2 sequences are SGHRS and YFSETQ. With 2 bases removed from V and 3 bases from J, the gap between germline ends came to 24 bases. The CDR3 extends over 18 amino acids.

The rearrangement joins TRBV7-8 to TRBJ2-7, with 14 bases identical to TRBD2. This CDR3 has 18 amino acids. Germline V gene data show CDR1 as SGHVS and CDR2 as FQNEAQ. V lost 2 bases to trimming and J lost 2 bases; unmatched junction nucleotides: 8. The CDR3 sequence: CASSLKGLAGAVAYEQYF. The CDR3, as DNA: TGTGCCAGCAGCTTAAAGGGACTAGCGGGAGCCGTGGCCTACGAGCAGTACTTC.

This sequence joins TRBV29-1 and TRBJ2-5, with 7 bases identical to TRBD2. The J call may be in error: the DNA end matches TRBJ2-1 better. Germline lookup yields CDR1 SQVTM and CDR2 ANQGSEA. This CDR3 has 14 residues. CDR3: CSVDPSGLSNEQFF. Here the CDR3 DNA reads TGCAGCGTTGATCCTAGCGGTTTGAGCAATGAGCAGTTCTTC.

This clonotype was seen a few times. The chain recombines TRBV20-1 with TRBJ2-7; D unclear. The CDR3 covers 15 residues. V was trimmed by 0 bases and J by 0 bases, leaving 12 bases between them. Per the germline V gene, CDR1 is DFQATT and CDR2 is SNEGSKA (reference sequence). CDR3 amino acids: CSARDLLRSSYEQYF. In DNA form, the CDR3 reads TGCAGTGCTAGAGATCTTCTGAGGAGCTCCTACGAGCAGTACTTC.

This clonotype was detected only a few times. CDR3 loop: CAVTGKKGNQPQHF. The CDR3 region has the DNA TGTGCCGTAACAGGGAAGAAGGGCAATCAGCCCCAGCATTTT. V is TRBV15 and J is TRBJ1-5; D might be TRBD1 (6 bases). Trimming removed 11 bases at V and 2 bases at J, with 16 bases between. Germline V CDR1 and CDR2: LNHNV, YYDKDF (reference sequence). The length of the CDR3 is 14 residues. Full variable domain (rest looked up from reference TRBV15 and TRBJ1-5): DAMVIQNPRYQVTQFGKPVTLSCSQTLNHNVMYWYQQKSSQAPKLLFHYYDKDFNNEADTPDNFQSRRPNTSFCFLDIRSPGLGDTAMYLCAVTGKKGNQPQHFGDGTRLSIL.

The V and J genes are TRBV6-5 and TRBJ2-4; D might be TRBD2 (6 bases). The V gene's germline CDR1 is MNHEY and CDR2 SVGAGI. The CDR3 has 16 residues. The V end lost 2 bases, the J end lost 8 bases, and 19 bases lay between the germline ends. The CDR3 sequence: CASSYSEGSGIHIQYF. The CDR3 bases are TGTGCCAGCAGTTACAGTGAGGGTAGCGGCATTCACATTCAGTACTTC.

The chain combines TRBV5-1 with TRBJ1-4; D uncertain. The germline V and J ends were trimmed by 4 bases and 4 bases, with 8 bases remaining between them. Germline-derived CDR1 and CDR2 are SGHRS and YFSETQ. The CDR3 has 13 amino acids. The CDR3 DNA follows: TGCGCCAGCAGCCCCTACGGTAATGAAAAACTGTTTTTT. Residues: CASSPYGNEKLFF.

The chain combines TRBV20-1 with TRBJ1-5; D perhaps matches TRBD1 (5 bases). CDR3 length equals 13 residues. V shed 6 bases and J shed 6 bases, with 15 bases lying between them. In germline, CDR1 is DFQATT, CDR2 SNEGSKA (reference sequence). CDR3 sequence: CSATQGMSQPQHF. The CDR3, as DNA: TGCAGTGCAACGCAGGGAATGAGTCAGCCCCAGCATTTT.

The rearrangement links TRBV4-1 to TRBJ1-5; 8 bases are shared with TRBD1. V lost 2 bases, J lost 5 bases, and 11 bases stayed unmatched. Germline CDR1 reads MGHRA; CDR2 reads YSYEKL. This CDR3 has 17 residues. CDR3 bases: TGCGCCAGCAGCCAAAACTCAGGGGGCAAAGCTGATCAGCCCCAGCATTTT. Translating gives CASSQNSGGKADQPQHF.

The J gene is TRBJ2-1, the V gene TRBV21-1; no DNA check was done on the table's D call, TRBD1. TRBV21-1 is a known pseudogene. The CDR3 totals 15 residues. This chain's CDR3 is CAGSKCETGHDEQFF. DNA of the CDR3: TGTGCCGGCAGCAAATGCGAGACAGGGCATGATGAGCAGTTCTTC.

This clonotype was found a few times. The chain couples TRBV27 to TRBJ2-2; 9 nucleotides match TRBD2. The ends lost 2 bases at V and 5 bases at J; junction bases unmatched: 6. Per germline, CDR1 MNHEY and CDR2 SMNVEV (reference sequence). The CDR3 runs 16 residues. For the CDR3, the DNA is TGTGCCAGCAGTTTAAGGTCGGCGGGAGGGACCGGGGAGCTGTTTTTT. It specifies CASSLRSAGGTGELFF.

The chain employs TRBV3-1 and TRBJ2-1; 9 bases are a match to TRBD1. The CDR3 runs to 16 residues. Germline-derived CDR1 and CDR2 are LGHDT and YNNKEL (reference sequence). The V gene end was trimmed by 5 bases and the J gene end by 0 bases; junction bases not matched to a gene: 5. In DNA form, the CDR3 reads TGTGCCAGCAGCGTTACAGGGGGCCTCTCCTACAATGAGCAGTTCTTC. It yields the protein CASSVTGGLSYNEQFF.

The rearrangement uses TRBV6-1 and TRBJ1-5, with D maybe TRBD1 (6 bases). The CDR3 covers 13 residues. Germline lookup yields CDR1 MNHNS and CDR2 SASEGT. The V end lost 11 bases, the J end lost 6 bases, and 17 bases lay between the germline ends. The CDR3 DNA is TGTGCCGCGCATCCAGGGGCGGGTCAGCCCCAGCATTTT. This encodes CAAHPGAGQPQHF.

The sample holds a few counts of this clonotype. The J gene is TRBJ2-7, the V gene TRBV3-1; perhaps TRBD2 as D (5 bases). CDR1 and CDR2 (germline): LGHDT, YNNKEL (reference sequence). This CDR3 contains 12 residues. V was cut by 4 bases and J by 9 bases, with 13 bases left in between. Here the CDR3 reads CASSRGDGVQYF. CDR3 coding DNA: TGTGCCAGCAGCCGGGGAGATGGCGTGCAGTACTTC.

This clonotype was found many times. The chain joins TRBV28 to TRBJ2-4; D might be TRBD2 (6 bases). The CDR3 is 15 amino acids. CDR1 and CDR2 (germline): MDHEN, SYDVKM. The V end lost 5 bases, the J end lost 0 bases, and 11 bases lay between the germline ends. The chain's CDR3 is CASSPRGLAKNIQYF. The CDR3 nucleotides are TGTGCCAGCAGTCCCCGGGGACTAGCCAAAAACATTCAGTACTTC.

This clonotype showed up just a few times. One end of the junction varies from germline; a read error may be responsible. The chain combines TRBV14 with TRBJ2-5, with D unclear. CDR3 length: 14 residues. The germline CDR1 and CDR2 sequences are SGHDN and FVKESK. The CDR3 region is CASSQEGRQETQHF. The CDR3 nucleotides are TGTGCCAGCAGCCAAGAAGGTCGGCAAGAGACCCAGCACTTC.

This clonotype was detected a few times. The rearrangement joins TRBV5-4 to TRBJ2-1, with D possibly matching TRBD2 (5 bases). This CDR3 region has 13 residues. V dropped 6 bases and J dropped 9 bases, with 16 bases sitting between them. The germline CDR1 and CDR2 sequences are SGHNT and YYREEE (reference sequence). The DNA of the CDR3 is TGTGCCAGCAAGCTGTCAGGCGGGCTTGAGCAGTTCTTC. It yields the protein CASKLSGGLEQFF.

A few counts support this clonotype. The chain joins TRBV6-1 to TRBJ2-1, with 10 positions matching TRBD1. The DNA end favors TRBJ2-7, so the J call may be wrong. The CDR3 is 17 residues long. The germline V gene encodes CDR1 MNHNS and CDR2 SASEGT. The CDR3 sequence: CASSEAGRWGQGYEQYF. CDR3 DNA sequence: TGTGCCAGCAGTGAAGCTGGGCGCTGGGGACAGGGGTACGAGCAGTACTTC.